The 14 T cell receptor beta chains in this list originate from one sample, sequenced in a study of identical twins. In TCRdb, the 5' RACE reads were re-called with MiXCR into one record per CDR3 protein. The data hold 450,000 or so distinct CDR3 sequences, with approximately 14% observed a single time. The data also belong to a second study, concerning yellow fever vaccine responses in identical twins.

Sequenced input: CD4+ T cells sorted from blood. The receptors come from a woman between 18 and 29 years old in good health.

This chain uses TRBV5-4 with TRBJ2-3, with 10 bases fitting TRBD1. The CDR3 runs to 16 residues. Germline V lookup: CDR1 SGHNT, CDR2 YYREEE (reference sequence). V shed 1 base and J 4 bases; nucleotides not matched to a gene: 6. The CDR3: CASSLYGTGASDTQYF. The CDR3 nucleotides read TGTGCCAGCAGCTTGTATGGGACAGGGGCTTCAGATACGCAGTATTTT.

This clonotype was observed many times. The chain's CDR3 is CSVQTGTDTQYF. CDR3 coding DNA: TGCAGCGTTCAAACCGGCACAGATACGCAGTATTTT. The chain combines TRBV29-1 with TRBJ2-3; D is uncertain. Germline V gene lookup returns CDR1 SQVTM and CDR2 ANQGSEA. The CDR3 runs to 12 residues. Trimming left V 5 bases short and J 1 base short, with 7 bases between.

This clonotype was seen more than once but under ten times. The CDR3 here is CASSSGRGSSYEQYF. The CDR3 DNA reads TGTGCCAGCAGTTCGGGACGGGGAAGCTCCTACGAGCAGTACTTC. The chain employs TRBV27 and TRBJ2-7, with D possibly being TRBD1 or TRBD2 (5 bases each). Trimming left V 4 bases short and J 0 bases short, with 13 bases between. CDR3 length equals 15 residues. The germline CDR1 and CDR2 sequences are MNHEY and SMNVEV (reference sequence).

J is TRBJ2-7 and V is TRBV5-1; D may correspond to TRBD1 or TRBD2 (5 bases each). Germline values: CDR1 SGHRS, CDR2 YFSETQ. The CDR3 extends over 15 amino acids. V was clipped by 0 bases and J by 5 bases, with 15 bases between them. The CDR3 reads CASSLGRDPVNEQYF. CDR3 nucleotide sequence: TGCGCCAGCAGCTTGGGCCGGGACCCTGTAAACGAGCAGTACTTC.

This chain connects TRBV2 to TRBJ2-2; D gene ambiguous. There are 14 residues in the CDR3. Looked up from germline, CDR1 is SNHLY and CDR2 is FYNNEI. Trimming left V 0 bases short and J 5 bases short, with 7 bases between. CDR3 region: CASSEASRTGELFF. The CDR3 DNA reads TGTGCCAGCAGTGAAGCTTCCAGAACCGGGGAGCTGTTTTTT.

This clonotype came up many times. The V gene is TRBV4-1, the J gene TRBJ2-3; D is undetermined. The CDR3 consists of 15 residues. Germline V gives CDR1 MGHRA, CDR2 YSYEKL. Trimming removed 4 bases at V and 6 bases at J, with 17 bases between. The CDR3 DNA sequence: TGCGCCAGCAGCCCCAAGACCGGTTCTGGGGATACGCAGTATTTT. Protein sequence: CASSPKTGSGDTQYF.

This clonotype turned up a few times. The chain links TRBV5-5 to TRBJ1-6; D is perhaps TRBD1 (6 bases). Germline loops: CDR1 SGHKS, CDR2 YYEKEE (reference sequence). This CDR3 is built from 15 residues. Trimming took off 0 bases at V and 6 bases at J, with 10 bases between the two ends. In DNA, the CDR3 is TGTGCCAGCAGCTTGGCGACAGGCAGTAATTCACCCCTCCACTTT. Protein product: CASSLATGSNSPLHF.

In this sample, this clonotype turned up a few times. This sequence joins TRBV20-1 and TRBJ2-3, with TRBD2 matching over 11 bases. The CDR3 is 14 residues long. Germline assignment: CDR1 DFQATT and CDR2 SNEGSKA (reference sequence). V lost 3 bases and J lost 3; bases outside the gene matches: 2. Here the CDR3 reads CSARIAGGTDTQYF. CDR3 nucleotides: TGCAGTGCTAGGATAGCGGGGGGGACAGATACGCAGTATTTT.

The chain has TRBV20-1 and TRBJ2-7; the match to TRBD2 covers 8 bases. The CDR3 runs to 13 residues. The J segment lost 3 bases and the V segment lost 4 bases, leaving 5 bases of the junction unmatched. CDR1 and CDR2 (germline): DFQATT, SNEGSKA (reference sequence). CDR3 sequence (DNA): TGCAGTGCTACCCGGGGGGGTAACTACGAGCAGTACTTC. Encoded protein: CSATRGGNYEQYF.

This chain uses TRBV4-3 with TRBJ2-3; D remains unclear. CDR3 size: 13 residues. Per the germline V gene, CDR1 is LGHNA and CDR2 is YSLEER. Trimming pared 8 bases from V and 5 bases from J, leaving 14 bases between. The CDR3 sequence: CASPDGDGDTQYF. The CDR3 region has the DNA TGCGCCAGCCCGGACGGCGATGGAGATACGCAGTATTTT.

There are a few counts of this clonotype. The rearrangement joins TRBV12-3 or TRBV12-4 to TRBJ1-5; D is unresolved. The V gene lost 3 bases and the J gene lost 2 bases, with 8 bases spanning the gap. This CDR3 region has 14 residues. The CDR3, as DNA: TGTGCCAGCAGTTTTAGTTGGGGCAATCAGCCCCAGCATTTT. It specifies CASSFSWGNQPQHF.

This clonotype has ten or more counts. This chain connects TRBV12-3 or TRBV12-4 to TRBJ2-1; TRBD2 matches 7 bases. This CDR3 has 14 amino acids. Trimming took 4 bases from V and 4 from J; bases not matched to a gene: 4. The CDR3 bases are TGTGCCAGCAGTTGGCCTAGCGGTTACAATGAGCAGTTCTTC. Amino acid sequence: CASSWPSGYNEQFF.

The V call is TRBV28, the J call TRBJ2-5; possibly TRBD1 or TRBD2 for D (5 bases each). Germline CDR1 MDHEN, CDR2 SYDVKM. V lost 6 bases to trimming and J lost 5 bases, with 19 bases between them. The CDR3 is 15 residues long. The DNA of the CDR3 is TGTGCCAGCAGACCGACGTCCGGGGCCCCGGAGACCCAGTACTTC. The encoded protein is CASRPTSGAPETQYF.

This clonotype was detected only a few times. CDR3 sequence reads: CASSQDWTSATNEQFF. The CDR3 DNA is TGCGCCAGCAGCCAAGATTGGACTAGCGCCACCAATGAGCAGTTCTTC. The chain combines TRBV4-1 with TRBJ2-1, with TRBD2 identical over 9 bases. With V trimmed by 0 bases and J by 6 bases, 6 bases remained unmatched. Per germline, CDR1 MGHRA and CDR2 YSYEKL. This CDR3 spans 16 amino acids.